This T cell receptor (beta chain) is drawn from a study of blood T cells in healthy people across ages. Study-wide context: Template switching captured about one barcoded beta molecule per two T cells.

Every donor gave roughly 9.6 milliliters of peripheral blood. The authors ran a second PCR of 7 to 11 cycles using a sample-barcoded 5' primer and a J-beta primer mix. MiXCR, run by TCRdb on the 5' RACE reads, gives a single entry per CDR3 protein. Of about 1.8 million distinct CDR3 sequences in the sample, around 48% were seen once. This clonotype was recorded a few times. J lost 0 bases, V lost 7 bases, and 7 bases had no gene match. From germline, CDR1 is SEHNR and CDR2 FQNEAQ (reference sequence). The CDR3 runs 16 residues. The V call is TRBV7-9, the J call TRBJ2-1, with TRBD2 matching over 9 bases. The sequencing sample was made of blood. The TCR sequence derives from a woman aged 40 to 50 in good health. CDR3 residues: CASNGASGASYNEQFF. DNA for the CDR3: TGTGCCAGCAATGGGGCTAGCGGGGCCTCCTACAATGAGCAGTTCTTC.